These 22 T cell receptor beta chains originate from one sample sequenced in a study of blood T cell repertoires in COVID-19. The method was immunoSEQ multiplex PCR; TCRdb's version includes in-frame clones alone and lacks a portion of them. The sample has roughly 67,000 clones; around 89% are singletons. The specimen was peripheral blood. These TCRs come from an older woman with acute or convalescent COVID-19.

The chain employs TRBV28 and TRBJ1-2; D is possibly TRBD1 (5 bases). The CDR3 extends over 16 amino acids. Trimming shortened V by 2 bases and J by 4 bases, and 17 bases separated the two germline ends. The germline V gene has CDR1 MDHEN and CDR2 SYDVKM. As DNA, the CDR3 is TGTGCCAGCAGTTTAGGTTACGGGGGTCATGCCTATGGCTACACCTTC. Translation gives CASSLGYGGHAYGYTF.

The V and J genes are TRBV23-1 and TRBJ2-7; TRBD2 aligns across 8 bases. Being an ORF, TRBV23-1 has a function that is uncertain. The CDR3 runs to 15 residues. V shed 8 bases, J shed 3 bases, and the junction held 12 bases outside the gene matches. The CDR3 DNA reads TGCGCCAGCGCCGAGTCGGGAGGGGGAAACTACGAGCAGTACGTC. It codes for CASAESGGGNYEQYV.

The CDR3 sequence: CASSHDRVQETQYF. Here the CDR3 DNA reads TGTGCCAGCAGTCACGACAGGGTTCAAGAGACCCAGTACTTC. The chain has TRBV6-5 and TRBJ2-5, with TRBD1 identical over 7 bases. This CDR3 contains 14 residues. Germline values: CDR1 MNHEY, CDR2 SVGAGI. The V and J ends lost 5 bases and 2 bases, in that order; junction bases with no gene match: 5.

J is TRBJ2-3 and V is TRBV20-1; 7 bases align to TRBD2. This CDR3 contains 15 residues. Germline lookup yields CDR1 DFQATT and CDR2 SNEGSKA (reference sequence). V lost 3 bases and J lost 0; bases outside the gene matches: 6. This CDR3 is CSASEASGSTDTQYF. The CDR3 DNA is TGCAGTGCTAGTGAGGCTAGCGGAAGCACAGATACGCAGTATTTT.

The genes are TRBV5-1 and TRBJ2-1, with 13 bases aligning to TRBD2. V was clipped by 3 bases and J by 5 bases; unmatched bases: 8. Germline CDR1 reads SGHRS; CDR2 reads YFSETQ. The CDR3 length is 17 residues. The CDR3 nucleotides read TGCGCCAGCAGCTCGCGGACTAGCGGGAGAACTCACAATGAGCAGTTCTTC. This gives the protein CASSSRTSGRTHNEQFF.

This chain links TRBV12-3 or TRBV12-4 with TRBJ2-2, with unresolved D. V was shortened by 5 bases and J by 6 bases, with 7 bases between the two germline ends. The CDR3 consists of 12 residues. The CDR3 spells CASSPLPGELFF. The DNA for the CDR3 is TGTGCCAGCAGTCCCCTACCCGGGGAGCTGTTTTTT.

This rearrangement joins TRBV4-1 to TRBJ1-1; TRBD1 matches at 7 bases. The CDR3 loop spans 19 amino acids. V lost 1 base to trimming and J lost 1 base; unmatched junction nucleotides: 15. Germline V CDR1 and CDR2: MGHRA, YSYEKL. The CDR3 DNA reads as TGCGCCAGCAGCCAAGGGGAAAATGTACAGGGGCGGAGGAACACTGAAGCTTTCTTT. Translating it yields CASSQGENVQGRRNTEAFF.

The V and J genes are TRBV4-3 and TRBJ2-5; 9 bases match TRBD2. This CDR3 contains 16 residues. Trimming removed 3 bases from V and 0 bases from J; junction bases left unmatched: 5. CDR1 LGHNA and CDR2 YSLEER come from the germline V gene. In DNA, the CDR3 is TGCGCCAGCAGCCAGGGAGCGGGAGGACACCAAGAGACCCAGTACTTC. Translation gives CASSQGAGGHQETQYF.

J is TRBJ1-1 and V is TRBV4-1; D ambiguous. The V end was cut by 0 bases, the J end by 1 base, with 9 bases between. The CDR3 runs 15 residues. The germline CDR1 and CDR2 sequences are MGHRA and YSYEKL. In DNA form, the CDR3 reads TGCGCCAGCAGCCAAGATTTACGGGGGAACACTGAAGCTTTCTTT. Its protein is CASSQDLRGNTEAFF.

The gene calls are TRBV19 and TRBJ2-2; a weak D match, TRBD1 (7 bases). Germline V CDR1 and CDR2: LNHDA, SQIVND (reference sequence). The CDR3 spans 14 residues. V lost 6 bases, J lost 6 bases, and 14 bases lay in between. Here the CDR3 DNA reads TGTGCCAGTAGGCCTCAGGGGGGTCCCGGGGAGCTGTTTTTT. Translation gives CASRPQGGPGELFF.

The chain recombines TRBV9 with TRBJ2-3; tentatively, D is TRBD2 (6 bases). The CDR3 contains 13 residues. The V and J ends lost 5 bases and 2 bases respectively, with 9 bases between them. Germline V lookup: CDR1 SGDLS, CDR2 YYNGEE. The CDR3 protein is CASSGGVTDTQYF. The DNA of the CDR3 is TGTGCCAGCAGTGGAGGGGTCACAGATACGCAGTATTTT.

The chain has TRBV5-1 and TRBJ2-2; 8 bases line up with TRBD2. The germline gives CDR1 SGHRS, CDR2 YFSETQ. The J segment lost 8 bases and the V segment lost 1 base, leaving 7 bases of the junction unmatched. The CDR3 has 15 residues. The CDR3 DNA sequence: TGCGCCAGCAGCTTGTGGCTTAGCGGGACTGGGGAGCTGTTTTTT. It translates to CASSLWLSGTGELFF.

V is TRBV15 and J is TRBJ1-2, with D maybe TRBD1 (6 bases). With 1 base removed from V and 5 bases from J, the gap between germline ends came to 11 bases. Germline V gene sequence: CDR1 LNHNV, CDR2 YYDKDF (reference sequence). CDR3 length: 14 amino acids. The CDR3 protein is CATSRVQGSYGYTF. For the CDR3, the DNA is TGTGCCACCAGCAGAGTACAGGGATCATATGGCTACACCTTC.

This chain links TRBV7-8 with TRBJ1-4; D call uncertain. CDR3 length: 17 amino acids. V shed 0 bases and J shed 3 bases, with 14 bases lying between them. CDR1 SGHVS and CDR2 FQNEAQ come from the germline V gene. The CDR3 DNA reads as TGTGCCAGCAGCTTAGCTTCCGGGCTCGGGGCTAATGAAAAACTGTTTTTT. Translating gives CASSLASGLGANEKLFF.

The chain joins TRBV19 to TRBJ1-5; TRBD1 matches at 12 bases. Trimming took 6 bases from V and 6 from J; bases not matched to a gene: 9. Germline CDR1 LNHDA, CDR2 SQIVND (reference sequence). The CDR3 has 16 residues. Here the CDR3 reads CASSRTGTGGGQPQHF. The CDR3 DNA follows: TGTGCCAGTAGCCGTACCGGGACAGGGGGCGGTCAGCCCCAGCATTTT.

V and J are TRBV6-5 and TRBJ1-1; TRBD1 matches at 7 bases. The CDR3 has 15 residues. CDR1 MNHEY and CDR2 SVGAGI come from the germline V gene. V shed 5 bases and J 6 bases; nucleotides not matched to a gene: 12. For the CDR3, the DNA is TGTGCCAGCAGTAAGGACAGGCCAGGGCTGTCTGAAGCTTTCTTT. It translates to CASSKDRPGLSEAFF.

The chain joins TRBV7-9 to TRBJ2-3; possibly TRBD1 for D (5 bases). Germline CDR1 is SEHNR and CDR2 is FQNEAQ (reference sequence). V shed 5 bases and J shed 1 base, with 13 bases lying between them. This CDR3 is built from 15 residues. CDR3 in DNA: TGTGCCAGCAGCCCCACTCAGGGCCGCACAGATACGCAGTATTTT. It codes for CASSPTQGRTDTQYF.

The chain links TRBV6-5 to TRBJ1-1; TRBD1 might be the D (5 bases). Trimming pared 6 bases from V and 4 bases from J, leaving 15 bases between. Germline CDR1 and CDR2: MNHEY and SVGAGI. This CDR3 has 14 residues. In DNA form, the CDR3 reads TGTGCCAGCAGGTCTGGGGGGGTTGGCACTGAAGCTTTCTTT. Amino acids: CASRSGGVGTEAFF.

The rearrangement uses TRBV5-8 and TRBJ2-4; TRBD1 aligns across 7 bases. V lost 7 bases, J lost 1 base, and 2 bases stayed unmatched. From germline, CDR1 is SGHTS and CDR2 YDEGEE. The CDR3 has 13 amino acids. CDR3 bases: TGTGCCAGCTGCAGGGGGGCCAAAAACATTCAGTACTTC. Translating it yields CASCRGAKNIQYF. The variable domain in full, with the rest retrieved from reference TRBV5-8 and TRBJ2-4, is EAGVTQSPTHLIKTRGQQATLRCSPISGHTSVYWYQQALGLGLQFLLWYDEGEERNRGNFPPRFSGRQFPNYSSELNVNALELEDSALYLCASCRGAKNIQYFGAGTRLSVL.

The V and J genes are TRBV18 and TRBJ2-2; 8 bases are a match to TRBD1. The CDR3 runs to 16 residues. J gave up 5 bases and V 4 bases, and 9 bases lay outside the gene matches. Looked up from germline, CDR1 is KGHSH and CDR2 is LQKENI. CDR3 loop: CASSLLQGAETGELFF. The CDR3 DNA is TGTGCCAGCTCACTCTTGCAGGGGGCTGAGACCGGGGAGCTGTTTTTT.

The V gene is TRBV20-1, the J gene TRBJ1-2; D gene unclear. The CDR3 consists of 11 residues. Germline V gene lookup returns CDR1 DFQATT and CDR2 SNEGSKA (reference sequence). V was trimmed by 5 bases and J by 4 bases, leaving 8 bases between them. CDR3 in DNA: TGCAGTGCTCTCTTTAGCTATGGCTACACCTTC. Protein product: CSALFSYGYTF.

The chain combines TRBV9 with TRBJ2-1; TRBD2 matches 7 bases. Trimming took 1 base from V and 4 from J; bases not matched to a gene: 8. CDR3 length: 16 residues. In germline, CDR1 is SGDLS, CDR2 YYNGEE. Written as DNA, the CDR3 is TGTGCCAGCAGCGTATCGGTGGGCGGGGGTTACAATGAGCAGTTCTTC. It yields the protein CASSVSVGGGYNEQFF.